This T cell receptor beta chain stems from a study of T-cell memory formation after mild COVID-19. In the study overall: Among the donors, TCR clusters were largely specific to each donor. General study results and limits: That cross-reactive memory joined was suggested by some responding clones appearing in pre-infection memory. Among CD4+ contracting clones, most were CM and EM, and CD8+ ones EMRA.

The TCR alpha and TCR beta cDNA libraries, bearing sample barcodes and UMIs, were generated by 5'RACE using constant-segment primers. From the 5' RACE reads, TCRdb called clonotypes with MiXCR, one entry per CDR3 protein. This sample has fewer than 450,000 distinct CDR3 sequences, with around 24% found just once. The CDR3 is 13 amino acids. Germline V gives CDR1 MDHEN, CDR2 SYDVKM. The J segment lost 7 bases and the V segment lost 5 bases, leaving 5 bases of the junction unmatched. This clonotype was observed a handful of times. Its antigen is not identified. The sample comprised PBMCs or a T cell subset sorted from them (not recorded which). The source is an adult woman who had mild COVID-19 (a few samples of this study predate the infection). Cell type and time point are not known. The chain couples TRBV28 to TRBJ2-7; TRBD1 agrees at 10 bases. The DNA of the CDR3 is TGTGCCAGCAGTATCCGGGACAGGGGTGAGCAGTACTTC. Protein product: CASSIRDRGEQYF.